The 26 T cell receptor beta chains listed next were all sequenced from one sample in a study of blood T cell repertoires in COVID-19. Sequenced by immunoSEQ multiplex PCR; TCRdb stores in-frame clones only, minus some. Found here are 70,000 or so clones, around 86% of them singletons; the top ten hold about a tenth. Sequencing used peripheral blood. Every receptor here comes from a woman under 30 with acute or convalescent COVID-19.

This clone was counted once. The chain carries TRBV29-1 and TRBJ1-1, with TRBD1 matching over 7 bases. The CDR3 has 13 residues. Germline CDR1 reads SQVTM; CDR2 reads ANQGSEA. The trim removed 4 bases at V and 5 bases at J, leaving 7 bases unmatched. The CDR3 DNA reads TGCAGCGTTGGTAGGGGGCGCGGTACTGAAGCTTTCTTT. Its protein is CSVGRGRGTEAFF.

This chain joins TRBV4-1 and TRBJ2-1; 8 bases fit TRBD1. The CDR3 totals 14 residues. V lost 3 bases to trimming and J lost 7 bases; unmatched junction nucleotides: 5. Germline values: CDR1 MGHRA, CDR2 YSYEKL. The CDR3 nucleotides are TGCGCCAGCAGCCACAAAACAGGGGGGAATGAGCAGTTCTTC. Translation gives CASSHKTGGNEQFF.

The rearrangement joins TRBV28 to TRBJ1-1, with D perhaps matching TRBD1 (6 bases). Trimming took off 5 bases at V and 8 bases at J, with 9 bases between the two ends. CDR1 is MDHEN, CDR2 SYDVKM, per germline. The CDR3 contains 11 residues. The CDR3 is CASSLGTEAFF. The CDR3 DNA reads TGTGCCAGCAGTCTCGGGACAGAAGCTTTCTTT.

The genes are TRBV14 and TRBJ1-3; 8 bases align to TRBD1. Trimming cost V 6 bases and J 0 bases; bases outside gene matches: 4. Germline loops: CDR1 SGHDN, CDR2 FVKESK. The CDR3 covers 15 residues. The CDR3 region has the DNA TGTGCCAGCAGTCGACAGGGGTACTCTGGAAACACCATATATTTT. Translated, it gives CASSRQGYSGNTIYF.

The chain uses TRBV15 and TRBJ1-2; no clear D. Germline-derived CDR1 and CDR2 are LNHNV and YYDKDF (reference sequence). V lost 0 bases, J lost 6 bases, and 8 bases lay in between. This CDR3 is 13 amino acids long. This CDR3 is CATSRDRLDGYTF. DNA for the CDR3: TGTGCCACCAGCAGAGATCGTCTTGATGGCTACACCTTC.

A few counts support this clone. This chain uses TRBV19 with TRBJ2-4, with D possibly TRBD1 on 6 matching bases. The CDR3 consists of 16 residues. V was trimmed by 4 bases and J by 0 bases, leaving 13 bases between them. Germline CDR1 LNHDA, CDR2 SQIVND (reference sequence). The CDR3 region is CASSTGQPIAKNIQYF. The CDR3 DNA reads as TGTGCCAGTAGTACGGGACAACCAATAGCCAAAAACATTCAGTACTTC.

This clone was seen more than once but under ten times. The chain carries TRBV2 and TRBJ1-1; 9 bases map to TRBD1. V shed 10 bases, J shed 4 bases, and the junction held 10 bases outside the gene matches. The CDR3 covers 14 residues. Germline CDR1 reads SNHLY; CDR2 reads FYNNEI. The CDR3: CAIPSGQGGTEAFF. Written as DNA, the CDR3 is TGTGCCATCCCTTCGGGACAGGGAGGCACTGAAGCTTTCTTT.

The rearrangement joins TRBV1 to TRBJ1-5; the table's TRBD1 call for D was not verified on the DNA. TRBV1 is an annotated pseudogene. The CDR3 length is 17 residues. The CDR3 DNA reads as TGCACCAGCAGCACACCAAGACAGGGACAAAAAGATCAGCCCCAGCATTTT. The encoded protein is CTSSTPRQGQKDQPQHF.

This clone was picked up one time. CDR3 DNA sequence: TGTGCCAGCAGCGTAGGGCCAGCGGGAGATGAGCAGTTCTTC. As protein: CASSVGPAGDEQFF. The V call is TRBV9, the J call TRBJ2-1; 8 bases agree with TRBD2. The V segment lost 0 bases and the J segment 8 bases; nucleotides outside the gene matches: 4. Germline-derived CDR1 and CDR2 are SGDLS and YYNGEE. This CDR3 contains 14 residues. Complete variable domain (other parts from reference TRBV9 and TRBJ2-1): DSGVTQTPKHLITATGQRVTLRCSPRSGDLSVYWYQQSLDQGLQFLIQYYNGEERAKGNILERFSAQQFPDLHSELNLSSLELGDSALYFCASSVGPAGDEQFFGPGTRLTVL.

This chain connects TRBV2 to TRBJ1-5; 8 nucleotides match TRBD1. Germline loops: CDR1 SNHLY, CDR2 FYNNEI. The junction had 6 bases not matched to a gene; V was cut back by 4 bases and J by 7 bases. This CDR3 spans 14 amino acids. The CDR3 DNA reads TGTGCCAGCAGTGGAAGTACAGGGGGGCAGCCCCAGCATTTT. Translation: CASSGSTGGQPQHF. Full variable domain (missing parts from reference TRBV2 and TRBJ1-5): EPEVTQTPSHQVTQMGQEVILRCVPISNHLYFYWYRQILGQKVEFLVSFYNNEISEKSEIFDDQFSVERPDGSNFTLKIRSTKLEDSAMYFCASSGSTGGQPQHFGDGTRLSIL.

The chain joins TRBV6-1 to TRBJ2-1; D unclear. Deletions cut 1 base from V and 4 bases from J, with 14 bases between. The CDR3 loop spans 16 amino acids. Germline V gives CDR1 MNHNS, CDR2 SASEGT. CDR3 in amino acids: CASSEVATIRYNEQFF. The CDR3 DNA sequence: TGTGCCAGCAGTGAAGTAGCTACAATCAGATACAATGAGCAGTTCTTC.

The CDR3 here is CASSPRDSVNQPQHF. The CDR3 DNA sequence: TGTGCCAGTAGCCCTAGGGACAGCGTAAATCAGCCCCAGCATTTT. This rearrangement joins TRBV19 to TRBJ1-5, with 7 nucleotides matching TRBD1. Germline-derived CDR1 and CDR2 are LNHDA and SQIVND (reference sequence). With 6 bases clipped from V and 4 bases from J, the junction kept 9 bases outside the gene matches. The length of the CDR3 is 15 residues.

CDR3 loop: CASSQDVRRGRVGELFF. As DNA, the CDR3 is TGCGCCAGCAGCCAAGATGTTAGGAGGGGTCGGGTCGGGGAGCTGTTTTTT. V is TRBV4-1 and J is TRBJ2-2; D may be TRBD2 (6 bases). The V gene lost 0 bases and the J gene lost 7 bases, with 18 bases spanning the gap. The germline CDR1 and CDR2 sequences are MGHRA and YSYEKL. This CDR3 has 17 amino acids.

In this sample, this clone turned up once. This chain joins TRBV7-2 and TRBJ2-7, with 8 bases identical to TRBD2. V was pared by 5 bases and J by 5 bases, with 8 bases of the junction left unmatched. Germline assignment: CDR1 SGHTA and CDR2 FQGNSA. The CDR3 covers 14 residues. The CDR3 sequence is CASSPGLGSHEQYF. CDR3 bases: TGTGCCAGCAGCCCGGGACTAGGAAGTCACGAGCAGTACTTC.

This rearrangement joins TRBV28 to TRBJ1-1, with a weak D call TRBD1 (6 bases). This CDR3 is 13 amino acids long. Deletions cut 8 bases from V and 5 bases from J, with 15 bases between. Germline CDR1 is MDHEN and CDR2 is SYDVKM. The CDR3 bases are TGTGCCAGCGGGGAACAGGGTAGGACTGAAGCTTTCTTT. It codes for CASGEQGRTEAFF. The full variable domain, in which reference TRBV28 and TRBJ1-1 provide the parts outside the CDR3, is DVKVTQSSRYLVKRTGEKVFLECVQDMDHENMFWYRQDPGLGLRLIYFSYDVKMKEKGDIPEGYSVSREKKERFSLILESASTNQTSMYLCASGEQGRTEAFFGQGTRLTVV.

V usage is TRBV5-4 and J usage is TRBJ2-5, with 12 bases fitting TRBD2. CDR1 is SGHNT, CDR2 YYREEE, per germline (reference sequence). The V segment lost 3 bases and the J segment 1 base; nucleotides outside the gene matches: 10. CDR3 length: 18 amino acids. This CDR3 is CASSWKVLAGGGQETQYF. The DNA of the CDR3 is TGTGCCAGCAGCTGGAAAGTACTAGCGGGAGGAGGCCAAGAGACCCAGTACTTC.

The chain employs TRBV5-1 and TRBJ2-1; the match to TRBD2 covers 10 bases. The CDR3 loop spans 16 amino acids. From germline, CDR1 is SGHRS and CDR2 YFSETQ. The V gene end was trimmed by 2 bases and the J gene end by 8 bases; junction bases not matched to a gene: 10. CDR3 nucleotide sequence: TGCGCCAGCAGCTTTAGCGGGGGGCGCATGGGGGATGAGCAGTTCTTC. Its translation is CASSFSGGRMGDEQFF.

DNA of the CDR3: TGTGCCAGTAGTAGGAGAGGGGGTCAGACGAACACCGGGGAGCTGTTTTTT. The encoded protein is CASSRRGGQTNTGELFF. The chain couples TRBV19 to TRBJ2-2; TRBD1 is a possible D gene (6 bases). CDR1 and CDR2 from the germline V gene are LNHDA and SQIVND (reference sequence). This CDR3 has 17 amino acids. V was trimmed by 4 bases and J by 0 bases, leaving 15 bases between them.

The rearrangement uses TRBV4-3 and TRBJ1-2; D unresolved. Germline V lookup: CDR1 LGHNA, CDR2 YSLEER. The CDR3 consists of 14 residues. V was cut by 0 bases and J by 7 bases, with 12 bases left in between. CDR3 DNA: TGCGCCAGCAGCCAAGATCTTGGAGGGCTTGGCTACACCTTC. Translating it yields CASSQDLGGLGYTF.

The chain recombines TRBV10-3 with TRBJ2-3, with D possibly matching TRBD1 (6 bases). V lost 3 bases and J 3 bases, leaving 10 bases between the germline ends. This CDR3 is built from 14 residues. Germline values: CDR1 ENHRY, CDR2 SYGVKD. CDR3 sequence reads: CAISDKQGTDTQYF. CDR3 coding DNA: TGTGCCATCAGTGATAAGCAGGGGACAGATACGCAGTATTTT.

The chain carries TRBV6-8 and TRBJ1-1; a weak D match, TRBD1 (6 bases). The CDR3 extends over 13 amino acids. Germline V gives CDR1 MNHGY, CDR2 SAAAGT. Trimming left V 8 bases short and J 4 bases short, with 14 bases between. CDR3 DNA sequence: TGTGCCAGCCCCACAGGGCTTAGCACTGAAGCTTTCTTT. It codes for CASPTGLSTEAFF.

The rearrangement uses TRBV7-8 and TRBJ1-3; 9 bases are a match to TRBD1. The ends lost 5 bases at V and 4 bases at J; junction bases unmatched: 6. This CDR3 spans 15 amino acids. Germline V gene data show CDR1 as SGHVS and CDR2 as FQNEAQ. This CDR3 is CASSTLQGAGNTIYF. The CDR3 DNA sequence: TGTGCCAGCAGCACCCTACAGGGGGCGGGAAACACCATATATTTT. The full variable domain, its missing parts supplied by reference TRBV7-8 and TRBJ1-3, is GAGVSQSPRYKVAKRGQDVALRCDPISGHVSLFWYQQALGQGPEFLTYFQNEAQLDKSGLPSDRFFAERPEGSVSTLKIQRTQQEDSAVYLCASSTLQGAGNTIYFGEGSWLTVV.

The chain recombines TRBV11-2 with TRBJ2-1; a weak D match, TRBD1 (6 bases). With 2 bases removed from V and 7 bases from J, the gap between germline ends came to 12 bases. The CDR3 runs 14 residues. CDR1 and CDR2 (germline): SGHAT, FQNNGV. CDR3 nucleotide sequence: TGTGCCAGCAGCTTAAACAGGGCGGAAAATGAGCAGTTCTTC. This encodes CASSLNRAENEQFF. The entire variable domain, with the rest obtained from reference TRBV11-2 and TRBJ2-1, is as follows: EAGVAQSPRYKIIEKRQSVAFWCNPISGHATLYWYQQILGQGPKLLIQFQNNGVVDDSQLPKDRFSAERLKGVDSTLKIQPAKLEDSAVYLCASSLNRAENEQFFGPGTRLTVL.

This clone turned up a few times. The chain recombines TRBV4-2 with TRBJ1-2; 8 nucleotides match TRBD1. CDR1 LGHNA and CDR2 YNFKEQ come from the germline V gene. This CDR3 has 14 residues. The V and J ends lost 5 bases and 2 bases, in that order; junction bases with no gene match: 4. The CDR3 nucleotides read TGTGCCAGCAGCAAGGACAGGGACAACTATGGCTACACCTTC. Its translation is CASSKDRDNYGYTF.

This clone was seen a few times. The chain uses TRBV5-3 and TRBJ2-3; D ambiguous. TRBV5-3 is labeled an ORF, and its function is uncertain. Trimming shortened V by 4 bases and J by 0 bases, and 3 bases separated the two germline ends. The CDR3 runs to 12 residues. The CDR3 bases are TGTGCCAGAAGCGGCAGCACAGATACGCAGTATTTT. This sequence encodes CARSGSTDTQYF.

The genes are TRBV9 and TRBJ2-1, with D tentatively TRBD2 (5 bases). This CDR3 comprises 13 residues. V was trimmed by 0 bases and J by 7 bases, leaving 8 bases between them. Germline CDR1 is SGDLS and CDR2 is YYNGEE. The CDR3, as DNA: TGTGCCAGCAGCGTAGCTTCGGGGAATGAGCAGTTCTTC. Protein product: CASSVASGNEQFF.